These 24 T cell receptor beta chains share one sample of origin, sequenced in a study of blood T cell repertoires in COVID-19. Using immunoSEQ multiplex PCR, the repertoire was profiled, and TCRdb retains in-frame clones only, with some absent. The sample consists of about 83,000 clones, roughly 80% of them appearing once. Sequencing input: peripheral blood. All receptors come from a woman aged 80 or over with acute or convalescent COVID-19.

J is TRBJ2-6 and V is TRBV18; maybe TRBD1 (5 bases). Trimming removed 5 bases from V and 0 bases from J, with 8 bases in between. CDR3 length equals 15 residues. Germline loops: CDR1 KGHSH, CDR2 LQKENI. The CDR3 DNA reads TGTGCCAGCTCAGCAGGGATCTCTGGGGCCAACGTCCTGACTTTC. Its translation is CASSAGISGANVLTF.

Here the CDR3 DNA reads TGCGCCAGCAGCTTGGAATCGGGGGGGCCCTATACGCAGTATTTT. Amino acid sequence: CASSLESGGPYTQYF. The J gene is TRBJ2-3, the V gene TRBV5-1, with 8 bases matching TRBD2. The V gene end was trimmed by 0 bases and the J gene end by 7 bases; junction bases not matched to a gene: 7. Germline CDR1 SGHRS, CDR2 YFSETQ. The CDR3 has 15 amino acids.

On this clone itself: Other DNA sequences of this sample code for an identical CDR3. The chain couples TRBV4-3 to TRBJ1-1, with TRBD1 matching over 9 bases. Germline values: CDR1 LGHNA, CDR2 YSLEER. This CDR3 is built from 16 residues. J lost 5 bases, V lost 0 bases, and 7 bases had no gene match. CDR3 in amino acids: CASSQDWDRARTEAFF. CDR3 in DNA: TGCGCCAGCAGCCAAGATTGGGACAGGGCGAGGACTGAAGCTTTCTTT.

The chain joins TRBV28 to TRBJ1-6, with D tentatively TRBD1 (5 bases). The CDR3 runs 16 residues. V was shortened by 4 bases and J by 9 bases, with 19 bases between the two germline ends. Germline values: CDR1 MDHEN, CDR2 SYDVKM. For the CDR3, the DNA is TGTGCCAGCAGTTGGACGGGGGGGAGGCCAGCTTCACCCCTCCACTTT. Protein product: CASSWTGGRPASPLHF.

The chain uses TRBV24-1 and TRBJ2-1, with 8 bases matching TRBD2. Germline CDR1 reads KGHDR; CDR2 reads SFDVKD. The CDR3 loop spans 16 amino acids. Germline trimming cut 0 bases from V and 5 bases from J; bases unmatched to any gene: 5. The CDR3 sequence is CATSDLQFGGDNEQFF. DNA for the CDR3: TGTGCCACCAGTGATTTGCAATTCGGGGGGGACAATGAGCAGTTCTTC.

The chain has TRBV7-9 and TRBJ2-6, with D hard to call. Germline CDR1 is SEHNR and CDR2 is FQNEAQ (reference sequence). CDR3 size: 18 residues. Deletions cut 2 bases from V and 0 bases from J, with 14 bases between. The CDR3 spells CASSLLRMTLSGANVLTF. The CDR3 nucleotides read TGTGCCAGCAGCTTATTGCGGATGACCCTCTCTGGGGCCAACGTCCTGACTTTC.

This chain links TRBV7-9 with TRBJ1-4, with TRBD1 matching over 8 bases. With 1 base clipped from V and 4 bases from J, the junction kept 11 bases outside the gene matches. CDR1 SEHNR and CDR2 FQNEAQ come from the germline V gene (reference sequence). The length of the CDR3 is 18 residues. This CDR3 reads CASSLGQGAVDGNEKLFF. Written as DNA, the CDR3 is TGTGCCAGCAGCTTAGGGCAGGGGGCTGTTGATGGTAATGAAAAACTGTTTTTT.

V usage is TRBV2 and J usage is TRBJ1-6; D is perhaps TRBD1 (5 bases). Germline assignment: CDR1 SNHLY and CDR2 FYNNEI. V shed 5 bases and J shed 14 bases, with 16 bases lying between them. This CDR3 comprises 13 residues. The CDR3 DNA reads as TGTGCCAGCAGTTTGGAGGGACGTCGAACCCTCCACTTT. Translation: CASSLEGRRTLHF.

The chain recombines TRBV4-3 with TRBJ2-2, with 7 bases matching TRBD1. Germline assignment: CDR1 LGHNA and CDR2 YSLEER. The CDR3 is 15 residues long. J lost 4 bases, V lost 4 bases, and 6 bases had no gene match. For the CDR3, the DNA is TGCGCCAGCAGCCGCGACAGGGTCAGCACCGGGGAGCTGTTTTTT. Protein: CASSRDRVSTGELFF.

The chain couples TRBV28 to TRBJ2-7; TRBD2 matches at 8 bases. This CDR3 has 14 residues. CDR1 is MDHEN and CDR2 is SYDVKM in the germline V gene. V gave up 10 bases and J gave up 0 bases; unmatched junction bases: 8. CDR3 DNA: TGTGCCACCGGGGGGGCGGGGAGCTCCTACGAGCAGTACTTC. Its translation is CATGGAGSSYEQYF.

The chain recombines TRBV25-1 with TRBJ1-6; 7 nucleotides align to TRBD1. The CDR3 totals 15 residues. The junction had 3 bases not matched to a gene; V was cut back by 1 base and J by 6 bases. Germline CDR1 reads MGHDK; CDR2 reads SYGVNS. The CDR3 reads CASSESHRGNSPLHF. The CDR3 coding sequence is TGTGCCAGCAGTGAATCCCACAGGGGTAATTCACCCCTCCACTTT.

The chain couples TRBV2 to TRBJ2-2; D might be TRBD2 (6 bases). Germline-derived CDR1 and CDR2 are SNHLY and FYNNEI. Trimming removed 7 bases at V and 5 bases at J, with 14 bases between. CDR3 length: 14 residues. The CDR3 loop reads CASMGAGGTGELFF. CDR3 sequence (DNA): TGTGCCAGCATGGGAGCAGGAGGGACCGGGGAGCTGTTTTTT.

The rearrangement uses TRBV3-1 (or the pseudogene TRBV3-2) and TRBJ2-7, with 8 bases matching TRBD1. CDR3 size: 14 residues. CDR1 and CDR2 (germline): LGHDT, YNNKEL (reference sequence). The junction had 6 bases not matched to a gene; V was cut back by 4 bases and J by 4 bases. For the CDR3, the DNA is TGTGCCAGCAGCCTTAGGACAGGGATATACGAGCAGTACTTC. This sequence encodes CASSLRTGIYEQYF.

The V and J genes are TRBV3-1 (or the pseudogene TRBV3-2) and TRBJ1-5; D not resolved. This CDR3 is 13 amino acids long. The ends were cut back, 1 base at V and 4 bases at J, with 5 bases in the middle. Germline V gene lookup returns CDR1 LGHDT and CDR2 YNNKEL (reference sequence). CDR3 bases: TGTGCCAGCAGCCAAGTGGAGAATCAGCCCCAGCATTTT. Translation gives CASSQVENQPQHF.

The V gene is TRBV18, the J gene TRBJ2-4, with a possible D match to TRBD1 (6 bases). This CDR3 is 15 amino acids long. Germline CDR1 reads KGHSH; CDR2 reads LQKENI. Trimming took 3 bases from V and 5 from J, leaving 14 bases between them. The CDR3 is CASSPGPGEENIQYF. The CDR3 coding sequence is TGTGCCAGCTCACCGGGGCCAGGGGAAGAAAACATTCAGTACTTC. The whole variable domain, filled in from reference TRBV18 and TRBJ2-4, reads NAGVMQNPRHLVRRRGQEARLRCSPMKGHSHVYWYRQLPEEGLKFMVYLQKENIIDESGMPKERFSAEFPKEGPSILRIQQVVRGDSAAYFCASSPGPGEENIQYFGAGTRLSVL.

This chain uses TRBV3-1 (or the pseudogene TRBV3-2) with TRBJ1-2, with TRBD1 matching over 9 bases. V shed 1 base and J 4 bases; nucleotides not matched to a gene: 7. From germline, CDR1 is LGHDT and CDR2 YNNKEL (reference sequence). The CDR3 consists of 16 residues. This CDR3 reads CASSQGTGDRGYGYTF. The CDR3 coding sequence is TGTGCCAGCAGCCAAGGGACAGGGGATCGGGGCTATGGCTACACCTTC.

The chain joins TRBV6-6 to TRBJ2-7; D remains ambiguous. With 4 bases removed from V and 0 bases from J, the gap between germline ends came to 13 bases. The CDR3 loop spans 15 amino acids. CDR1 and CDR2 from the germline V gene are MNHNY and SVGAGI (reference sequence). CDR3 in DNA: TGTGCCAGCAGTTCCCCCTCGCTACTCTCCTACGAGCAGTACTTC. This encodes CASSSPSLLSYEQYF.

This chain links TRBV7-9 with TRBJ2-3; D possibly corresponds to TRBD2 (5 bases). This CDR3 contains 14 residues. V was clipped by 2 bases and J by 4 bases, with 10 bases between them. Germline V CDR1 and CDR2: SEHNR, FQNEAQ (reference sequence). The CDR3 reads CASSLSGSSDTQYF. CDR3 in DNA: TGTGCCAGCAGCTTATCGGGGAGTTCAGATACGCAGTATTTT.

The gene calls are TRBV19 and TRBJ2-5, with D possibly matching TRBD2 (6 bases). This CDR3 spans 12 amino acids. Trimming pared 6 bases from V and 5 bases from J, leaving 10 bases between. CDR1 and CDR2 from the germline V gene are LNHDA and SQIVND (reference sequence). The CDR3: CASSRGMETQYF. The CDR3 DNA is TGTGCCAGTAGCCGGGGGATGGAGACCCAGTACTTC.

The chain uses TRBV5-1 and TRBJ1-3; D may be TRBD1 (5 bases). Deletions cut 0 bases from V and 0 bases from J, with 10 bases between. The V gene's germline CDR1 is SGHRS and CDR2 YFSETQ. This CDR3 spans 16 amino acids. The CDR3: CASSLGTDNSGNTIYF. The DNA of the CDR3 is TGCGCCAGCAGCTTGGGAACGGACAACTCTGGAAACACCATATATTTT. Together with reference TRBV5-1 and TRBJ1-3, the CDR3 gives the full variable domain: KAGVTQTPRYLIKTRGQQVTLSCSPISGHRSVSWYQQTPGQGLQFLFEYFSETQRNKGNFPGRFSGRQFSNSRSEMNVSTLELGDSALYLCASSLGTDNSGNTIYFGEGSWLTVV.

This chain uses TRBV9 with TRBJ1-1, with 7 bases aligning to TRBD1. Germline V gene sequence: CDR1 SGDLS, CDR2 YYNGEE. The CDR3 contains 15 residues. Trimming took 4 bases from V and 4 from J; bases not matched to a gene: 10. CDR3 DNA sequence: TGTGCCAGCAGCAGACAACAGGGGCCCTTCACTGAAGCTTTCTTT. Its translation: CASSRQQGPFTEAFF.

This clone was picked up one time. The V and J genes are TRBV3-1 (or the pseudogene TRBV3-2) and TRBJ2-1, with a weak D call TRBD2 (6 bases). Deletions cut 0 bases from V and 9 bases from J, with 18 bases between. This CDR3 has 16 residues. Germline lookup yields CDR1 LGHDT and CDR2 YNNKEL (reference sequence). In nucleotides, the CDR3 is TGTGCCAGCAGCCAAGATGAGAGGACTACAGCCGGTGAGCAGTTCTTC. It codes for CASSQDERTTAGEQFF.

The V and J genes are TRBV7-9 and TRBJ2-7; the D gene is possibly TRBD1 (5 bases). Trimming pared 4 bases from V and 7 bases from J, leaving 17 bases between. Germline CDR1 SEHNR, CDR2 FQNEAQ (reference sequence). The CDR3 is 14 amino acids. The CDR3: CASSYPDRLGEQYF. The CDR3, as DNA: TGTGCCAGCAGCTACCCCGACAGATTAGGGGAGCAGTACTTC.

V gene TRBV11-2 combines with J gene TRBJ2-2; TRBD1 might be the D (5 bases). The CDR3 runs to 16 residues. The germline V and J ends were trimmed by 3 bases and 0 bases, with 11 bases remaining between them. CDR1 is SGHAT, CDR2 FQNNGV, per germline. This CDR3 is CASSFLQGSNTGELFF. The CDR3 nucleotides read TGTGCCAGCAGCTTCTTGCAGGGTTCGAACACCGGGGAGCTGTTTTTT.